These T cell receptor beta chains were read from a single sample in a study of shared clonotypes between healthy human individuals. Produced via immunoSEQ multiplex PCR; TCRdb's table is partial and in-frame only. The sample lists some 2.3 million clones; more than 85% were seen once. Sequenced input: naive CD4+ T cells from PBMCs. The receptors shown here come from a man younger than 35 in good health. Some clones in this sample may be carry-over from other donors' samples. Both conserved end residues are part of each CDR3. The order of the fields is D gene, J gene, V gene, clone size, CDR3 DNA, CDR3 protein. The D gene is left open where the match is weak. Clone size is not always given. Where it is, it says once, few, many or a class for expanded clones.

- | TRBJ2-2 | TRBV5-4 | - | TGTGCCAGCAGCGCCGGGACATGGGGCGGGGAGCTGTTTTTT | CASSAGTWGGELFF
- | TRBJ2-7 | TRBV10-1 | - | TGCGCCAGCGCCCTTTCCGGCAGTCAGAGTGAGCAGTACTTC | CASALSGSQSEQYF
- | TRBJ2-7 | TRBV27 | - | TGTGCCAGCGGTCGGACAGCCTCCTACGAGCAGTACTTC | CASGRTASYEQYF
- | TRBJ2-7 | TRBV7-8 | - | TGTGCCAGCAGCTTAGTAAGCCAAGGGTCCTACGAGCAGTACTTC | CASSLVSQGSYEQYF
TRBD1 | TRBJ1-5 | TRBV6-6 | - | TGTGCCAGCAGTCAAAGAGGGACAGGGAAGCAGCCCCAGCATTTT | CASSQRGTGKQPQHF
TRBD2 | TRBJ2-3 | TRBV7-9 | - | TGTGCCAGCATGGGACTAGCGGGTTCTCATACGCAGTATTTT | CASMGLAGSHTQYF
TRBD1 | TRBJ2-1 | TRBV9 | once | TGTGCCAGCAGAAAAGACAGGGGCGACTACAATGAGCAGTTCTTC | CASRKDRGDYNEQFF
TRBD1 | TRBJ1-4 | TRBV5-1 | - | TGCGCCAGCAGCTCAAACCAGGGGGTCGATAATGAAAAACTGTTTTTT | CASSSNQGVDNEKLFF
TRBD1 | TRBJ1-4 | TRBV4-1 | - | TGCGCCAGCAGCCAAACCGGGACAGGGGCCGAAAAACTGTTTTTT | CASSQTGTGAEKLFF
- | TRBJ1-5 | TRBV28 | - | TGTGCCAGCAGCCCGAGTCAGCCCCAGCATTTT | CASSPSQPQHF
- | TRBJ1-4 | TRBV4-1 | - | TGCGCCAGCAGCCAAGTTACAGCAACTAATGAAAAACTGTTTTTT | CASSQVTATNEKLFF
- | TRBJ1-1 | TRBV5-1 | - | TGCGCCAGCAGACCCTCAGCCGGTTTTGACACTGAAGCTTTCTTT | CASRPSAGFDTEAFF
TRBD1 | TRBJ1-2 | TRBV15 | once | TGTGCCACCAGCAGAGATCAGGGGGCCGGGTATGGCTACACCTTC | CATSRDQGAGYGYTF
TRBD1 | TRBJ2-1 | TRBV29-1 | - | TGCAGCGTGGCCCCCGGACAGGGATTCGATGAGCAGTTCTTC | CSVAPGQGFDEQFF
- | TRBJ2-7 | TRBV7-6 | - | TGTGCCAGCAGCTTAGTTGGGGGATACTACGAGCAGTACTTC | CASSLVGGYYEQYF
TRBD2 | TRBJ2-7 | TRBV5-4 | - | TGTGCCAGCAGCTTGCTCGGTCGGGCTAGCGGGAGGAACGAGCAGTACTTC | CASSLLGRASGRNEQYF
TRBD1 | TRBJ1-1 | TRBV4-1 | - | TGCGCCAGCCTTCCGGGACAGAATCTTAGGGGCACTGAAGCTTTCTTT | CASLPGQNLRGTEAFF
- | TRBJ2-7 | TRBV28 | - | TGTGCCAGCAGTTTAGGCGGGACTTTGCAGTACTTC | CASSLGGTLQYF